The 27 T cell receptor beta chains below all came from one sample that was sequenced in a study of T cell responses to AZD1222 COVID-19 vaccine. Only in-frame clones appear in the TCRdb table, and some are missing; sequencing was by immunoSEQ multiplex PCR. The sample lists about 55,000 clones, roughly 90% occurring once. Sequenced here: peripheral blood, sampled on day 0 of AZD1222 vaccination. The receptors here all came from an adult in good health.

The gene calls are TRBV7-2 and TRBJ1-1; the match to TRBD1 covers 8 bases. The CDR3 consists of 13 residues. Germline CDR1 and CDR2: SGHTA and FQGNSA. V shed 10 bases, J shed 0 bases, and the junction held 4 bases outside the gene matches. The CDR3 DNA is TGTGCCATTACGACAGGGGTGAACACTGAAGCTTTCTTT. This encodes CAITTGVNTEAFF.

J is TRBJ2-7 and V is TRBV19; 9 bases match TRBD2. This CDR3 has 16 residues. The V gene's germline CDR1 is LNHDA and CDR2 SQIVND (reference sequence). V lost 0 bases and J lost 1; bases outside the gene matches: 4. The CDR3 spells CASSIDSGRSSYEQYF. The CDR3, as DNA: TGTGCCAGTAGTATAGACAGCGGGAGGTCATCCTACGAGCAGTACTTC. Full variable domain (rest looked up from reference TRBV19 and TRBJ2-7): DGGITQSPKYLFRKEGQNVTLSCEQNLNHDAMYWYRQDPGQGLRLIYYSQIVNDFQKGDIAEGYSVSREKKESFPLTVTSAQKNPTAFYLCASSIDSGRSSYEQYFGPGTRLTVT.

The gene calls are TRBV6-1 and TRBJ1-5; no clear D. The germline gives CDR1 MNHNS, CDR2 SASEGT. V was cut by 2 bases and J by 4 bases, with 12 bases left in between. The CDR3 totals 15 residues. CDR3 sequence (DNA): TGTGCCAGCAGTGAAATGATGAGGATTAATCAGCCCCAGCATTTT. Translation: CASSEMMRINQPQHF.

V gene TRBV10-3 combines with J gene TRBJ2-7, with 11 nucleotides matching TRBD2. CDR1 and CDR2 from the germline V gene are ENHRY and SYGVKD. With V trimmed by 6 bases and J by 0 bases, 1 base remained unmatched. The CDR3 is made up of 14 amino acids. DNA for the CDR3: TGTGCCATCAGGACTAGCGGGAACTCCTACGAGCAGTACTTC. Its protein is CAIRTSGNSYEQYF.

This clone was picked up one time. This chain uses TRBV11-2 with TRBJ2-1; 7 bases align to TRBD2. The CDR3 is 16 amino acids. CDR1 is SGHAT, CDR2 FQNNGV, per germline. The J segment lost 6 bases and the V segment lost 7 bases, leaving 15 bases of the junction unmatched. This chain's CDR3 is CASTRGTAGVSNEQFF. CDR3 DNA sequence: TGTGCCAGCACACGAGGTACTGCGGGAGTAAGCAATGAGCAGTTCTTC. Complete variable domain (other parts from reference TRBV11-2 and TRBJ2-1): EAGVAQSPRYKIIEKRQSVAFWCNPISGHATLYWYQQILGQGPKLLIQFQNNGVVDDSQLPKDRFSAERLKGVDSTLKIQPAKLEDSAVYLCASTRGTAGVSNEQFFGPGTRLTVL.

The chain carries TRBV30 and TRBJ1-5; tentative D call: TRBD1 (6 bases). Trimming removed 0 bases at V and 2 bases at J, with 14 bases between. Germline CDR1 and CDR2: GTSNPN and SVGIG (reference sequence). The CDR3 has 16 residues. CDR3: CAWSVQGGGGNQPQHF. The DNA for the CDR3 is TGTGCCTGGAGTGTACAGGGAGGTGGTGGCAATCAGCCCCAGCATTTT.

This chain links TRBV7-2 with TRBJ2-3; TRBD2 matches at 9 bases. Losses at the gene ends were 0 bases for V and 14 bases for J; bases not matched to a gene: 9. This CDR3 has 14 residues. Germline V gene sequence: CDR1 SGHTA, CDR2 FQGNSA. The CDR3 protein is CASSLALAGPLWYF. The CDR3 coding sequence is TGTGCCAGCAGCTTAGCCCTAGCGGGACCCCTCTGGTATTTT.

This chain uses TRBV5-1 with TRBJ2-7; TRBD2 might be the D (6 bases). V lost 0 bases and J lost 6, with 7 bases in between. The CDR3 runs to 12 residues. From germline, CDR1 is SGHRS and CDR2 YFSETQ. The chain's CDR3 is CASSLGAGEQYF. The CDR3 nucleotides are TGCGCCAGCAGCTTGGGAGCGGGCGAGCAGTACTTC.

The rearrangement uses TRBV5-1 and TRBJ2-7; D call uncertain. The CDR3 length is 16 residues. With 0 bases removed from V and 0 bases from J, the gap between germline ends came to 13 bases. CDR1 is SGHRS and CDR2 is YFSETQ in the germline V gene. The CDR3 DNA reads TGCGCCAGCAGCTTGGGGTACCGTGGTCCCTCCTACGAGCAGTACTTC. Encoded protein: CASSLGYRGPSYEQYF.

This chain's CDR3 is CASSLVIATDGQPQHF. CDR3 nucleotides: TGTGCCAGCAGTTTAGTAATTGCGACAGACGGCCAGCCCCAGCATTTT. The chain links TRBV28 to TRBJ1-5; weak D call: TRBD1 (5 bases). The CDR3 totals 16 residues. V lost 2 bases to trimming and J lost 7 bases, with 18 bases between them. The germline gives CDR1 MDHEN, CDR2 SYDVKM.

The chain uses TRBV19 and TRBJ1-2, with D perhaps matching TRBD1 (6 bases). The CDR3 is made up of 15 amino acids. The germline CDR1 and CDR2 sequences are LNHDA and SQIVND (reference sequence). The V end was cut by 4 bases, the J end by 2 bases, with 14 bases between. The CDR3 sequence: CASSTPGQKNYGYTF. In DNA, the CDR3 is TGTGCCAGTAGTACCCCTGGACAGAAGAACTATGGCTACACCTTC.

The chain links TRBV10-3 to TRBJ2-5; the D gene is possibly TRBD1 (6 bases). The germline V gene has CDR1 ENHRY and CDR2 SYGVKD. This CDR3 spans 13 amino acids. Trimming cost V 11 bases and J 3 bases, with 16 bases left between them. The CDR3 region is CAHNRDQEETQYF. The CDR3, as DNA: TGTGCCCATAACAGGGACCAAGAAGAGACCCAGTACTTC.

V gene TRBV2 combines with J gene TRBJ1-5, with D possibly TRBD1 on 6 matching bases. This CDR3 region has 16 residues. Germline V CDR1 and CDR2: SNHLY, FYNNEI. Trimming stripped 3 bases from V and 1 base from J, with 13 bases between. DNA for the CDR3: TGTGCCAGCAGTGAGGGGGGGCGAAGGAGCAATCAGCCCCAGCATTTT. As protein: CASSEGGRRSNQPQHF.

This clone appeared once. This chain uses TRBV7-9 with TRBJ2-3; D remains unclear. The CDR3 runs to 15 residues. V was pared by 3 bases and J by 1 base, with 11 bases between. Germline V lookup: CDR1 SEHNR, CDR2 FQNEAQ (reference sequence). This chain's CDR3 is CASSFRSPGTDTQYF. The CDR3 nucleotides are TGTGCCAGCAGCTTTAGGAGTCCCGGCACAGATACGCAGTATTTT.

This sequence joins TRBV27 and TRBJ2-1; 10 bases are shared with TRBD1. This CDR3 spans 17 amino acids. V lost 5 bases to trimming and J lost 9 bases; unmatched junction nucleotides: 16. Germline V CDR1 and CDR2: MNHEY, SMNVEV (reference sequence). CDR3 sequence (DNA): TGTGCCAGCAGTACTCGGACAGGGGGGGTTTGGGTTAGTGAGCAGTTCTTC. Amino acid sequence: CASSTRTGGVWVSEQFF.

J is TRBJ2-7 and V is TRBV6-2 or TRBV6-3; D assignment may be TRBD1 or TRBD2 (6 bases each). Germline CDR1 reads MNHEY; CDR2 reads SVGEGT. The V and J ends lost 6 bases and 1 base respectively, with 16 bases between them. The CDR3 is made up of 15 amino acids. In DNA, the CDR3 is TGTGCCAGCAGCCACGGCCAGGGGACTTCCTACGAGCAGTACTTC. Translation gives CASSHGQGTSYEQYF.

A few counts support this clone. The chain combines TRBV7-9 with TRBJ2-7, with a weak D call TRBD1 (5 bases). From germline, CDR1 is SEHNR and CDR2 FQNEAQ (reference sequence). The CDR3 totals 12 residues. Trimming stripped 6 bases from V and 2 bases from J, with 8 bases between. CDR3 nucleotide sequence: TGTGCCAGCAGGAAGGGGACCTACGAGCAGTACTTC. Protein sequence: CASRKGTYEQYF. The full variable domain, completed using reference TRBV7-9 and TRBJ2-7, is DTGVSQNPRHKITKRGQNVTFRCDPISEHNRLYWYRQTLGQGPEFLTYFQNEAQLEKSRLLSDRFSAERPKGSFSTLEIQRTEQGDSAMYLCASRKGTYEQYFGPGTRLTVT.

The rearrangement links TRBV28 to TRBJ1-4; D remains ambiguous. V was cut by 3 bases and J by 6 bases, with 5 bases left in between. Germline values: CDR1 MDHEN, CDR2 SYDVKM. This CDR3 has 12 amino acids. As DNA, the CDR3 is TGTGCCAGCAGTTTGGAGGATGAAAAACTGTTTTTT. As protein: CASSLEDEKLFF. Full variable domain (outside the CDR3, taken from reference TRBV28 and TRBJ1-4): DVKVTQSSRYLVKRTGEKVFLECVQDMDHENMFWYRQDPGLGLRLIYFSYDVKMKEKGDIPEGYSVSREKKERFSLILESASTNQTSMYLCASSLEDEKLFFGSGTQLSVL.

This clone appeared a single time. The chain couples TRBV6-2 or TRBV6-3 to TRBJ1-5; no definite D call. V lost 2 bases, J lost 5 bases, and 16 bases lay in between. The germline gives CDR1 MNHEY, CDR2 SVGEGT. CDR3 length equals 16 residues. CDR3 protein: CASSYPKDDPYQPQHF. CDR3 DNA sequence: TGTGCCAGCAGTTACCCAAAAGATGACCCATATCAGCCCCAGCATTTT.

V gene TRBV3-1 (or the pseudogene TRBV3-2) combines with J gene TRBJ2-2; D gene unclear. The germline CDR1 and CDR2 sequences are LGHDT and YNNKEL (reference sequence). V dropped 2 bases and J dropped 8 bases, with 3 bases sitting between them. The CDR3 runs to 11 residues. The CDR3 is CASSQRGELFF. In DNA form, the CDR3 reads TGTGCCAGCAGCCAAAGAGGGGAGCTGTTTTTT.

The genes are TRBV27 and TRBJ2-5; D is undetermined. CDR1 and CDR2 from the germline V gene are MNHEY and SMNVEV (reference sequence). This CDR3 region has 15 residues. The V gene lost 2 bases and the J gene lost 5 bases, with 15 bases spanning the gap. Written as DNA, the CDR3 is TGTGCCAGCAGTTTAGGGTGGGGTGGCATTGAGACCCAGTACTTC. It is translated as CASSLGWGGIETQYF.

The chain joins TRBV7-6 to TRBJ2-2, with 7 bases that match TRBD1. The CDR3 loop spans 17 amino acids. After removal of 3 bases from V and 3 bases from J, the junction contained 10 bases not matched to a gene. Germline values: CDR1 SGHVS, CDR2 FNYEAQ. This CDR3 reads CASSLGNPGQHTGELFF. The CDR3 DNA reads TGTGCCAGCAGCTTGGGAAACCCGGGACAGCACACCGGGGAGCTGTTTTTT.

The chain couples TRBV19 to TRBJ2-7, with 15 bases identical to TRBD2. The CDR3 is 19 residues long. The trim removed 3 bases at V and 7 bases at J, leaving 16 bases unmatched. The germline V gene encodes CDR1 LNHDA and CDR2 SQIVND (reference sequence). CDR3 amino acids: CASSITSLGLAGGTFEQYF. The CDR3 DNA sequence: TGTGCCAGTAGTATTACTTCCCTGGGACTAGCGGGAGGCACCTTTGAGCAGTACTTC. Complete variable domain (other parts from reference TRBV19 and TRBJ2-7): DGGITQSPKYLFRKEGQNVTLSCEQNLNHDAMYWYRQDPGQGLRLIYYSQIVNDFQKGDIAEGYSVSREKKESFPLTVTSAQKNPTAFYLCASSITSLGLAGGTFEQYFGPGTRLTVT.

The chain joins TRBV28 to TRBJ1-5; possibly TRBD1 for D (6 bases). The CDR3 sequence is 14 residues long. Trimming cost V 5 bases and J 7 bases, with 15 bases left between them. Per the germline V gene, CDR1 is MDHEN and CDR2 is SYDVKM. The CDR3 loop reads CASSTSTGQQPQHF. Here the CDR3 DNA reads TGTGCCAGCAGTACTTCAACAGGGCAGCAGCCCCAGCATTTT.

The gene calls are TRBV5-1 and TRBJ1-1, with TRBD1 identical over 7 bases. This CDR3 region has 17 residues. Germline loops: CDR1 SGHRS, CDR2 YFSETQ. Trimming at V came to 1 base and at J to 5 bases, leaving 14 bases not matched to a gene. The CDR3 region is CASSLRSQGEFRTEAFF. The CDR3 nucleotides read TGCGCCAGCAGCTTGAGGAGCCAGGGGGAATTTAGAACTGAAGCTTTCTTT.

This clone was detected only a few times. One junction end disagrees with the germline gene, perhaps due to a read error. The gene calls are TRBV6-5 and TRBJ1-1; no clear D gene. CDR1 and CDR2 (germline): MNHEY, SVGAGI. This CDR3 is 11 amino acids long. The CDR3 is CSSGTNTEAFF. The CDR3 coding sequence is TGTTCCAGTGGAACGAACACTGAAGCTTTCTTT.

The chain couples TRBV7-2 to TRBJ2-2, with TRBD2 identical over 9 bases. V trimming: 1 base; J trimming: 6 bases; junction bases outside the gene matches: 9. CDR1 and CDR2 (germline): SGHTA, FQGNSA. There are 17 residues in the CDR3. CDR3 loop: CASSLGLAGGPPGELFF. CDR3 DNA: TGTGCCAGCAGCTTAGGATTGGCGGGAGGGCCCCCCGGGGAGCTGTTTTTT.